Listed below are T cell receptor beta chains from one sample, sequenced in a study of shared clonotypes between healthy human individuals. Produced via immunoSEQ multiplex PCR; TCRdb's table is partial and in-frame only. The table has about 650,000 clones, roughly 95% seen once; the top ten hold about 0.11%. Sample: naive CD8+ T cells sorted from blood. The origin of the receptors is a woman between 25 and 40 years old in good health. The CDR3 runs from the conserved cysteine through the conserved F or W. D genes are given only for firm matches. Where a row states a size, it is once, few, many or the class of an expanded clone; other rows omit it.

.	TRBJ1-5	TRBV19	.	CASSRRLSRPQHF	TGTGCCAGTAGTAGACGGCTATCACGGCCCCAGCATTTT
.	TRBJ2-3	TRBV19	TRBD1	CAKTQGPDTQYF	TGTGCCAAGACACAGGGGCCAGATACGCAGTATTTT
.	TRBJ2-5	TRBV28	TRBD2	CASSRGLQETQYF	TGTGCCAGCAGTAGGGGACTACAAGAGACCCAGTACTTC
.	TRBJ2-7	TRBV11-2	.	CASTPDLPFPYSYEQYF	TGTGCCAGCACCCCGGACCTTCCATTCCCCTACTCCTACGAGCAGTACTTC
.	TRBJ1-4	TRBV7-2	.	CASSLALGRTNEKLFF	TGTGCCAGCAGCTTAGCCCTGGGACGGACTAATGAAAAACTGTTTTTT
.	TRBJ2-7	TRBV7-9	TRBD1	CASSYWGQVDEQYF	TGTGCCAGCAGCTATTGGGGACAGGTCGACGAGCAGTACTTC
.	TRBJ1-2	TRBV5-4	.	CASSLVLEGDPGYTF	TGTGCCAGCAGCTTAGTACTGGAGGGGGATCCTGGCTACACCTTC
.	TRBJ2-7	TRBV28	TRBD1	CASSFVTGGEQYF	TGTGCCAGCAGTTTTGTCACAGGGGGCGAGCAGTACTTC
.	TRBJ2-7	TRBV27	.	CASSLSVRREQYF	TGTGCCAGCAGTTTATCAGTACGGAGGGAGCAGTACTTC
.	TRBJ2-2	TRBV7-8	.	CASSLWKRANTGELFF	TGTGCCAGCAGCTTATGGAAGCGGGCGAACACCGGGGAGCTGTTTTTT
.	TRBJ2-7	TRBV29-1	.	CSVENGYEQYF	TGCAGCGTTGAGAACGGCTACGAGCAGTACTTC
.	TRBJ1-6	TRBV27	.	CASSLSPYSPLHF	TGTGCCAGCAGTTTATCCCCCTACTCACCCCTCCACTTT
.	TRBJ2-7	TRBV9	.	CASSAGPPDYEQYF	TGTGCCAGCAGCGCCGGGCCTCCCGACTACGAGCAGTACTTC
.	TRBJ2-7	TRBV5-1	.	CASSLNGFHEQYF	TGCGCCAGCAGCTTGAATGGGTTCCACGAGCAGTACTTC
.	TRBJ2-3	TRBV29-1	TRBD2	CSVEGREGPDTQYF	TGCAGCGTGGAGGGGCGGGAGGGCCCAGATACGCAGTATTTT
.	TRBJ2-1	TRBV6-5	.	CASSYSAGGSYNEQFF	TGTGCCAGCAGTTACTCGGCAGGGGGGTCCTACAATGAGCAGTTCTTC
.	TRBJ2-1	TRBV27	.	CASSFLAAPYNEQFF	TGTGCCAGCAGTTTTTTAGCAGCTCCCTACAATGAGCAGTTCTTC
.	TRBJ2-1	TRBV5-8	.	CASSLRGRDEQFF	TGTGCCAGCAGCTTGCGTGGCAGGGATGAGCAGTTCTTC
.	TRBJ1-5	TRBV27	.	CASSLSRGPNQPQHF	TGTGCCAGCAGTTTATCGCGGGGGCCCAATCAGCCCCAGCATTTT
.	TRBJ2-7	TRBV11-3	.	CASSTGPSEQYF	TGTGCCAGCAGCACGGGACCGTCGGAGCAGTACTTC
.	TRBJ2-7	TRBV5-6	.	CASSHTTSEQYF	TGTGCCAGCAGCCACACTACCTCCGAGCAGTACTTC
.	TRBJ2-1	TRBV29-1	.	CSVGDQGYNEQFF	TGCAGCGTTGGCGATCAGGGCTACAATGAGCAGTTCTTC
.	TRBJ2-7	TRBV27	.	CASSPGSRGAEQYF	TGTGCCAGCAGTCCGGGTTCGAGGGGCGCCGAGCAGTACTTC
.	TRBJ2-3	TRBV10-1	.	CASSELQGGLTDTQYF	TGCGCCAGCAGTGAGTTGCAGGGAGGTCTCACAGATACGCAGTATTTT
.	TRBJ1-6	TRBV7-9	.	CASSLDGATENSPLHF	TGTGCCAGCAGCTTAGATGGGGCCACGGAGAATTCACCCCTCCACTTT
few	TRBJ1-1	TRBV16	.	CASSQSSTEAEAFF	TGTGCCAGCAGCCAATCTTCAACAGAGGCTGAAGCTTTCTTT
.	TRBJ2-3	TRBV6-1	.	CASSENPGPHTDTQYF	TGTGCCAGCAGTGAAAACCCGGGACCGCACACAGATACGCAGTATTTT
few	TRBJ1-2	TRBV7-6	TRBD1	CASSLAEGAYGYTF	TGTGCCAGCAGCTTAGCAGAGGGGGCTTATGGCTACACCTTC
.	TRBJ2-7	TRBV2	.	CASSEGQLRKYEQYF	TGTGCCAGCAGTGAAGGGCAGCTTCGGAAATACGAGCAGTACTTC
.	TRBJ1-4	TRBV6-5	TRBD1	CASSYSGQGLEKLFF	TGTGCCAGCAGTTATTCGGGACAGGGTCTTGAAAAACTGTTTTTT
.	TRBJ2-1	TRBV11-1	.	CASSLASGRGEQFF	TGTGCCAGCAGCTTAGCGAGCGGAAGGGGGGAGCAGTTCTTC
.	TRBJ2-7	TRBV5-1	.	CASSLGDTIYEQYF	TGCGCCAGCAGCTTGGGGGACACAATCTACGAGCAGTACTTC
.	TRBJ2-4	TRBV2	.	CASSPGPIAKNIQYF	TGTGCCAGCAGCCCAGGGCCAATAGCCAAAAACATTCAGTACTTC
.	TRBJ2-5	TRBV2	.	CASTKARSQETQYF	TGTGCCAGCACCAAAGCCAGGTCTCAAGAGACCCAGTACTTC
.	TRBJ2-7	TRBV4-1	.	CASSPSLGDTYEQYF	TGCGCCAGCAGCCCATCCTTAGGGGACACCTACGAGCAGTACTTC
.	TRBJ2-7	TRBV28	TRBD2	CASSPAGGGYEQYF	TGTGCCAGCAGTCCCGCCGGGGGGGGCTACGAGCAGTACTTC
.	TRBJ2-3	TRBV6-1	.	CASREGLSTDTQYF	TGTGCCAGCAGGGAGGGCCTCAGCACAGATACGCAGTATTTT
.	TRBJ2-7	TRBV27	TRBD2	CASSPGLASYEQYF	TGTGCCAGCAGTCCGGGACTAGCTTCCTACGAGCAGTACTTC
.	TRBJ1-5	TRBV28	.	CASSLGLNNQPQHF	TGTGCCAGCAGTTTAGGACTGAACAATCAGCCCCAGCATTTT
.	TRBJ2-1	TRBV2	TRBD1	CASRGQGADEQFF	TGTGCCAGCAGGGGACAGGGGGCCGATGAGCAGTTCTTC
.	TRBJ2-3	TRBV7-9	.	CASSLALGGKVGSTDTQYF	TGTGCCAGCAGCTTAGCGCTGGGCGGGAAAGTGGGGAGCACAGATACGCAGTATTTT
.	TRBJ2-1	TRBV7-6	TRBD2	CASSFAGVNNEQFF	TGTGCCAGCAGCTTCGCGGGAGTAAACAATGAGCAGTTCTTC
.	TRBJ2-5	TRBV9	.	CASSVGAVFQETQYF	TGTGCCAGCAGCGTAGGGGCCGTTTTCCAAGAGACCCAGTACTTC
.	TRBJ2-7	TRBV7-9	.	CASSPLRGYAYEQYF	TGTGCCAGCAGCCCCTTAAGGGGTTACGCCTACGAGCAGTACTTC
.	TRBJ1-5	TRBV4-1	.	CASSQVGGDQPQHF	TGCGCCAGCAGCCAAGTCGGGGGGGATCAGCCCCAGCATTTT
.	TRBJ2-3	TRBV19	TRBD2	CASSIVPGLTSTDTQYF	TGTGCCAGTAGTATAGTTCCGGGACTAACAAGCACAGATACGCAGTATTTT
.	TRBJ1-2	TRBV10-3	.	CAISETGNYGYTF	TGTGCCATCAGTGAGACAGGGAACTATGGCTACACCTTC
.	TRBJ1-2	TRBV28	.	CASSSGFVSYGYTF	TGTGCCAGCAGTTCAGGGTTTGTCAGCTATGGCTACACCTTC